The 15 T cell receptor beta chains reported below all come from one sample, sequenced in a study of T and B cells in COVID-19 patients. Blood genomic DNA input for TRB amplification was 250-500 ng. BIOMED2 TRB-A/B primer pools were used in multiplex TRB PCR. TCRdb reprocessed the multiplex PCR reads via MiXCR and lists one record per CDR3 protein. The sample records 4,000 to 5,000 distinct CDR3 sequences, under 30% being singletons. Sequencing input: blood. The receptors derive from a human donor with active COVID-19.

Only a few counts were recorded for this clonotype. This sequence joins TRBV10-3 and TRBJ1-2; perhaps TRBD1 as D (6 bases). This CDR3 is 14 amino acids long. CDR1 and CDR2 (germline): ENHRY, SYGVKD. Between the trimmed V and J ends, which lost 3 bases and 8 bases, there was a span of 16 bases. This chain's CDR3 is CAISEQRQARGYTF. CDR3 nucleotide sequence: TGTGCCATCAGTGAACAGCGACAGGCTCGGGGCTACACCTTC.

The V and J genes are TRBV4-3 and TRBJ2-2; D is uncertain. The V gene's germline CDR1 is LGHNA and CDR2 YSLEER. Trimming left V 0 bases short and J 4 bases short, with 6 bases between. The CDR3 is 14 residues long. The CDR3 spells CASSQDPGTGELFF. Written as DNA, the CDR3 is TGCGCCAGCAGCCAAGATCCGGGCACCGGGGAGCTGTTTTTT.

This clonotype was picked up a small number of times. The chain recombines TRBV12-3 or TRBV12-4 with TRBJ1-6, with D tentatively TRBD1 (6 bases). The CDR3 spans 16 residues. Trimming left V 6 bases short and J 9 bases short, with 21 bases between. This CDR3 is CASRGDTASRGSPLHF. The CDR3 DNA is TGTGCCAGCAGGGGCGATACAGCCTCCAGGGGTTCACCCCTCCACTTT.

By sample fraction, this clonotype is medium-sized. The rearrangement uses TRBV27 and TRBJ1-4; no reliable D call. The CDR3 is 13 residues long. Trimming left V 4 bases short and J 4 bases short, with 7 bases between. In germline, CDR1 is MNHEY, CDR2 SMNVEV (reference sequence). CDR3 residues: CASSWTGNEKLFF. DNA for the CDR3: TGTGCCAGCAGTTGGACGGGTAATGAAAAACTGTTTTTT.

The rearrangement joins TRBV6-4 to TRBJ1-5, with D perhaps matching TRBD1 (6 bases). The CDR3 runs to 15 residues. Germline values: CDR1 MRHNA, CDR2 SNTAGT. V lost 5 bases and J lost 3, with 14 bases in between. The CDR3 loop reads CASSKINRDNQPQHF. The DNA of the CDR3 is TGTGCCAGCAGTAAAATCAACAGGGACAATCAGCCCCAGCATTTT.

This clonotype has just a few counts. The chain uses TRBV5-4 and TRBJ2-7; 9 bases align to TRBD2. The CDR3 totals 14 residues. Trimming removed 1 base from V and 3 bases from J; junction bases left unmatched: 2. Looked up from germline, CDR1 is SGHNT and CDR2 is YYREEE (reference sequence). For the CDR3, the DNA is TGTGCCAGCAGCTTGCGGACTAGCGACTACGAGCAGTACTTC. This translates into CASSLRTSDYEQYF.

The gene calls are TRBV5-6 and TRBJ2-1, with D tentatively TRBD1 (5 bases). The germline V and J ends were trimmed by 0 bases and 9 bases, with 10 bases remaining between them. The CDR3 loop spans 13 amino acids. Germline V lookup: CDR1 SGHDT, CDR2 YYEEEE. The CDR3 is CASSLEGRGEQFF. DNA for the CDR3: TGTGCCAGCAGCTTGGAGGGGCGCGGTGAGCAGTTCTTC.

This clonotype was detected only once. This chain connects TRBV24-1 to TRBJ2-3, with D tentatively TRBD2 (6 bases). V dropped 5 bases and J dropped 5 bases, with 10 bases sitting between them. The germline V gene encodes CDR1 KGHDR and CDR2 SFDVKD. The CDR3 contains 13 residues. DNA for the CDR3: TGTGCCACCAGTGCTTCGGGAGAAGATACGCAGTATTTT. Amino acid sequence: CATSASGEDTQYF.

This clonotype was seen just once. This sequence joins TRBV18 and TRBJ2-1; D may be TRBD1 (6 bases). CDR1 and CDR2 (germline): KGHSH, LQKENI. CDR3 length: 15 residues. The V gene lost 5 bases and the J gene lost 4 bases, with 15 bases spanning the gap. The CDR3 here is CASSTGQLPYNEQFF. DNA of the CDR3: TGTGCCAGCTCAACAGGACAGCTCCCATACAATGAGCAGTTCTTC. Drawing the rest from reference TRBV18 and TRBJ2-1, the complete variable domain is NAGVMQNPRHLVRRRGQEARLRCSPMKGHSHVYWYRQLPEEGLKFMVYLQKENIIDESGMPKERFSAEFPKEGPSILRIQQVVRGDSAAYFCASSTGQLPYNEQFFGPGTRLTVL.

By its share, this clonotype is medium-sized. V usage is TRBV19 and J usage is TRBJ1-1; possibly TRBD1 for D (6 bases). V was trimmed by 3 bases and J by 0 bases, leaving 17 bases between them. The CDR3 covers 17 residues. The V gene's germline CDR1 is LNHDA and CDR2 SQIVND (reference sequence). Here the CDR3 reads CASSIRDKGSMNTEAFF. For the CDR3, the DNA is TGTGCCAGTAGTATTAGGGACAAGGGATCTATGAACACTGAAGCTTTCTTT.

The CDR3: CASSQDRSSGSGAHEQYF. The CDR3 nucleotides read TGCGCCAGCAGCCAAGATAGGTCTAGCGGGAGTGGGGCCCACGAGCAGTACTTC. This chain uses TRBV4-3 with TRBJ2-7; TRBD2 matches at 10 bases. V lost 0 bases to trimming and J lost 5 bases; unmatched junction nucleotides: 13. Germline CDR1 is LGHNA and CDR2 is YSLEER. This CDR3 is 18 amino acids long.

CDR3 sequence: CASSWTGELFF. CDR3 bases: TGTGCCAGTAGTTGGACCGGGGAGCTGTTTTTT. The rearrangement links TRBV19 to TRBJ2-2; D remains unclear. The germline V and J ends were trimmed by 5 bases and 5 bases, with 3 bases remaining between them. The CDR3 extends over 11 amino acids. In germline, CDR1 is LNHDA, CDR2 SQIVND (reference sequence).

About this clonotype: A read error may explain this, as a much larger clone is one base away. The rearrangement joins TRBV5-5 to TRBJ2-1; unclear D gene. Germline V gene sequence: CDR1 SGHKS, CDR2 YYEKEE (reference sequence). The CDR3 runs 16 residues. CDR3 DNA: TGTGCCAGCAACTTGACCGTTTGGCGGTCCTACAATGAGCAGTTCTTC. This encodes CASNLTVWRSYNEQFF.

This clonotype is categorized as medium-sized. The chain employs TRBV19 and TRBJ2-3, with 9 nucleotides matching TRBD1. The CDR3 covers 14 residues. Germline V gene lookup returns CDR1 LNHDA and CDR2 SQIVND (reference sequence). V was clipped by 4 bases and J by 4 bases; unmatched bases: 3. The CDR3 spells CASSTGQGPDTQYF. CDR3 coding DNA: TGTGCCAGTAGTACAGGACAGGGGCCAGATACGCAGTATTTT.

J is TRBJ1-1 and V is TRBV12-3 or TRBV12-4, with 9 nucleotides matching TRBD1. The CDR3 has 16 amino acids. The J segment lost 7 bases and the V segment lost 5 bases, leaving 14 bases of the junction unmatched. Here the CDR3 reads CASSLTRTGQGGEAFF. The CDR3 nucleotides read TGTGCCAGCAGTCTAACCCGTACGGGACAGGGTGGTGAAGCTTTCTTT.